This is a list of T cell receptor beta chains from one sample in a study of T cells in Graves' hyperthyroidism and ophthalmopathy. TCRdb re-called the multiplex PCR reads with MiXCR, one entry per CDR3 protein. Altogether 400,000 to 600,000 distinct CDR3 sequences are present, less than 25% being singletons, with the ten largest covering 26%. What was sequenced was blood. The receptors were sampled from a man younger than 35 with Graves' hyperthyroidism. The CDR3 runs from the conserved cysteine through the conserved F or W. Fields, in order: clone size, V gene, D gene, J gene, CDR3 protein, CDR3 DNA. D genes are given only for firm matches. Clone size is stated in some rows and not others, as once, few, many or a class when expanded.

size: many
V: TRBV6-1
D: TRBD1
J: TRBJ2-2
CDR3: CASSHLGQPSTGELFF
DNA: TGTGCCAGCAGCCATTTGGGACAGCCCTCGACCGGGGAGCTGTTTTTT

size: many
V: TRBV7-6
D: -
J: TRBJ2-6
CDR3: CASSSRAGRLGANVLTF
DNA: TGTGCCAGCAGCTCCCGGGCGGGGCGCCTAGGGGCCAACGTCCTGACTTTC

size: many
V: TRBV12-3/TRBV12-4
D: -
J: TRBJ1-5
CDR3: CASNLGGQTSNQPQHF
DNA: TGTGCCAGCAATTTAGGCGGGCAAACTAGCAATCAGCCCCAGCATTTT

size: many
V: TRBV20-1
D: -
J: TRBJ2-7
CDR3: CSCRDMSYEQYF
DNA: TGCAGTTGCCGGGACATGTCCTACGAGCAGTACTTC

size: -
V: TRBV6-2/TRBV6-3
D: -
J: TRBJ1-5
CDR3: CASSYTITNQPQHF
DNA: TGTGCCAGCAGTTACACGATCACTAATCAGCCCCAGCATTTT

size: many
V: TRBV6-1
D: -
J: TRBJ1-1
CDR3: CASSEGGPESAFF
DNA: TGTGCCAGCAGTGAAGGAGGTCCAGAAAGCGCTTTCTTT

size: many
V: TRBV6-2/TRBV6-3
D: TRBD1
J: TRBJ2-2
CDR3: CASSYSTGTGLTGELFF
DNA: TGTGCCAGCAGTTACTCGACGGGGACAGGATTGACCGGGGAGCTGTTTTTT

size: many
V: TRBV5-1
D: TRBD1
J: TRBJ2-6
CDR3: CASRPTYRGKGGANVLTF
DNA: TGCGCCAGCAGGCCTACCTACAGGGGGAAAGGTGGGGCCAACGTCCTGACTTTC

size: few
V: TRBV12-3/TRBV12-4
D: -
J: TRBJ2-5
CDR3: CASSSSSLYQETQYF
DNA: TGTGCCAGCAGTTCATCCTCCTTGTACCAAGAGACCCAGTACTTC

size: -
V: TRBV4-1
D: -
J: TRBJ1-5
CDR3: CASSRGPPSNQPQHF
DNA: TGCGCCAGCAGCCGCGGACCGCCTAGCAATCAGCCCCAGCATTTT

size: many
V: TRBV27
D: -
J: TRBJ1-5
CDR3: CASQRAFHSNQPQHF
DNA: TGTGCCAGCCAGAGAGCCTTCCATAGCAATCAGCCCCAGCATTTT

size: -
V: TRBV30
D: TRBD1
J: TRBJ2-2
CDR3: CAWSVGTGATGELFF
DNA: TGTGCCTGGAGTGTAGGGACAGGGGCCACCGGGGAGCTGTTTTTT

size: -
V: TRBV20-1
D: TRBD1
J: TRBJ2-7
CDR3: CSARDPRQGIYEQYF
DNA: TGCAGTGCTAGAGATCCCCGACAGGGGATCTACGAGCAGTACTTC

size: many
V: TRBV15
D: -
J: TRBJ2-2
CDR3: CATSREATGELFF
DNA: TGTGCCACCAGCAGGGAGGCCACCGGGGAGCTGTTTTTT

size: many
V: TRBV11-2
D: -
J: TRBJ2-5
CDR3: CASSSSGRETQYF
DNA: TGTGCCAGCAGCTCCTCGGGGCGAGAGACCCAGTACTTC

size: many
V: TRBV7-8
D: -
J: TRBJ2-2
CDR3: CASSSTGSGAGELFF
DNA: TGTGCCAGCAGCTCGACAGGTTCGGGGGCCGGGGAGCTGTTTTTT

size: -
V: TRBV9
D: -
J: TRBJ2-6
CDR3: CASSPMGSGANVLTF
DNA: TGTGCCAGCAGCCCGATGGGCTCTGGGGCCAACGTCCTGACTTTC

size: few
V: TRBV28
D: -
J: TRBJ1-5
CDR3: CASQGPGGNQPQHF
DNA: TGTGCCAGCCAAGGGCCCGGGGGCAATCAGCCCCAGCATTTT

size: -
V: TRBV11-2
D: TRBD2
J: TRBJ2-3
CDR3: CASSLEPLAGGSSDTQYF
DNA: TGTGCCAGCAGCTTAGAACCCCTAGCGGGGGGGAGCTCAGATACGCAGTATTTT

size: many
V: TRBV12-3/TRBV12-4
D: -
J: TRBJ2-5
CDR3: CASSRDSGETQYF
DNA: TGTGCCAGCAGCCGGGACTCGGGAGAGACCCAGTACTTC

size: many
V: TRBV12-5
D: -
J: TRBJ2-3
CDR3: CASGEGGYTDTQYF
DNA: TGTGCTAGTGGGGAAGGGGGTTACACAGATACGCAGTATTTT

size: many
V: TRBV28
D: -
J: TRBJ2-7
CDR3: CATTDPPGDEQYF
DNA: TGTGCCACCACCGACCCGCCGGGAGACGAGCAGTACTTC

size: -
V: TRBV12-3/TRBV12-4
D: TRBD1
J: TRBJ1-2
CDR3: CASSPPRGPGYGYTF
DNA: TGTGCCAGCAGTCCCCCCAGGGGGCCGGGCTATGGCTACACCTTC

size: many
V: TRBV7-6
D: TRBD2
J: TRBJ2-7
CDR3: CASSSHRGVKIYEQYF
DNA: TGTGCCAGCAGCTCCCACCGGGGGGTGAAAATATACGAGCAGTACTTC

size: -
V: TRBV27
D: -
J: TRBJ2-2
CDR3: CASKPLVQGGNTGELFF
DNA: TGTGCCAGCAAACCCCTTGTGCAGGGTGGCAACACCGGGGAGCTGTTTTTT

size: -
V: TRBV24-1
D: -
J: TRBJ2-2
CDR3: CATSDTRADTGELFF
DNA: TGTGCCACCAGTGATACCAGGGCGGACACCGGGGAGCTGTTTTTT

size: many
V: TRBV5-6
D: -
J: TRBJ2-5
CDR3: CASSLQGNQETQYF
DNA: TGTGCCAGCAGCTTACAGGGCAACCAAGAGACCCAGTACTTC

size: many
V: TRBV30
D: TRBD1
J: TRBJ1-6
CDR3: CAWTPPGQSSYNSPLHF
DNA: TGTGCCTGGACCCCGCCGGGACAGAGCTCCTATAATTCACCCCTCCACTTT

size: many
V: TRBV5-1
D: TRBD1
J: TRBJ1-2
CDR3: CASSLTGTGGSYGYTF
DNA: TGCGCCAGCAGCTTAACCGGGACAGGGGGCAGCTATGGCTACACCTTC

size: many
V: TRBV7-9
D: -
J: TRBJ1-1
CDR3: CATTDLNTEAFF
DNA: TGTGCCACCACCGATCTGAACACTGAAGCTTTCTTT

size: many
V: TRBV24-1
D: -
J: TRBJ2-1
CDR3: CATSDPWSGQQFF
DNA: TGTGCCACCAGTGATCCTTGGTCCGGACAGCAGTTCTTC

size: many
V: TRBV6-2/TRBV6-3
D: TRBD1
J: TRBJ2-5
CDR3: CASSISTGVYQETQYF
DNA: TGTGCCAGCAGCATTTCGACAGGGGTGTACCAAGAGACCCAGTACTTC

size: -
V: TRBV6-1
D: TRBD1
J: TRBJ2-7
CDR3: CASNLGQGTYEQYF
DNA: TGTGCCAGCAACCTGGGACAGGGGACCTACGAGCAGTACTTC

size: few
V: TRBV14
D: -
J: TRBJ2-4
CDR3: CASSQVRRGHNIQYF
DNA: TGTGCCAGCAGCCAAGTGCGCAGGGGACATAACATTCAGTACTTC

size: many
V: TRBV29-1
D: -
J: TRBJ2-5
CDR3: CSFRGGHQDLETQYF
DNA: TGCAGCTTCCGAGGAGGACACCAGGACTTGGAGACCCAGTACTTC

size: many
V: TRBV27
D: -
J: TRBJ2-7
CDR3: CASSPRGQGLGQYF
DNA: TGTGCCAGCAGTCCCAGAGGACAAGGACTCGGGCAGTACTTC

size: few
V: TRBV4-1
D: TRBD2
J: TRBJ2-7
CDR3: CASSSRTSPSGSSYEQYF
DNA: TGCGCCAGCAGCTCCCGGACGAGCCCTAGCGGGAGCTCCTACGAGCAGTACTTC

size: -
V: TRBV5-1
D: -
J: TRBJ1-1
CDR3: CASSPRLTGLGTEAFF
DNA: TGCGCCAGCAGCCCCCGGCTAACAGGGTTAGGCACTGAAGCTTTCTTT

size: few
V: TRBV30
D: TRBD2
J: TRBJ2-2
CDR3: CAWSSREIGELFF
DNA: TGTGCCTGGAGTTCGCGGGAGATCGGGGAGCTGTTTTTT

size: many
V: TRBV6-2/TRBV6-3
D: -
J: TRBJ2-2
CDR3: CASSYVPPGSANTGELFF
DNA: TGTGCCAGCAGTTACGTACCGCCTGGGAGCGCGAACACCGGGGAGCTGTTTTTT

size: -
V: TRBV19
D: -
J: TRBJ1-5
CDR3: CASRAGSHQPQHF
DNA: TGTGCCAGTAGGGCGGGCAGCCATCAGCCCCAGCATTTT

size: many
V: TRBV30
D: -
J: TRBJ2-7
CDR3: CAWSVRTEAGEQYF
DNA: TGTGCCTGGAGTGTACGGACAGAGGCAGGCGAGCAGTACTTC

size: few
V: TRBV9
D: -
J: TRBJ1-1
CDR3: CASSTTQNTEAFF
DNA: TGTGCCAGCAGCACGACACAAAACACTGAAGCTTTCTTT

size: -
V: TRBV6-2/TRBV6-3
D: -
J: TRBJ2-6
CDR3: CASSYEDSGANVLTF
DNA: TGTGCCAGCAGTTACGAGGATTCTGGGGCCAACGTCCTGACTTTC

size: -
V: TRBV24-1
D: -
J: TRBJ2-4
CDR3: CATSDFEPEEDKNIKYF
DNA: TGTGCCACCAGTGATTTCGAACCTGAAGAAGACAAAAACATTAAGTACTTC

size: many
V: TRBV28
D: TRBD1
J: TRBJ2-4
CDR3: CASRTDRDSQNIQYF
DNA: TGTGCCAGCAGAACCGACCGGGACAGCCAAAACATTCAGTACTTC

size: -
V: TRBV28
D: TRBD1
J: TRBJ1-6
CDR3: CASSLLTGGGSPLHF
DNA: TGTGCCAGCAGTTTATTAACAGGGGGCGGTTCACCCCTCCACTTT

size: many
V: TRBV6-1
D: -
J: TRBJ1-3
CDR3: CASTDSDQGTIYF
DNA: TGTGCCAGTACGGACAGCGACCAAGGCACCATATATTTT

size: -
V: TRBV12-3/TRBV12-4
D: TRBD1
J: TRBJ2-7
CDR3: CASRKGQETYEQYF
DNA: TGTGCCAGCAGGAAAGGACAGGAAACCTACGAGCAGTACTTC

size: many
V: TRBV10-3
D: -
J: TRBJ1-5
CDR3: CAISEANQPQHF
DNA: TGTGCCATCAGTGAGGCCAATCAGCCCCAGCATTTT

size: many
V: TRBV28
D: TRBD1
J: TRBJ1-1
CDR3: CASTYPKGAGTEAFF
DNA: TGTGCCAGCACCTACCCTAAGGGGGCCGGAACTGAAGCTTTCTTT

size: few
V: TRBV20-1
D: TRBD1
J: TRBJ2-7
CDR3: CSARPSTGVEQYF
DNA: TGCAGTGCAAGACCCTCTACAGGGGTTGAGCAGTACTTC

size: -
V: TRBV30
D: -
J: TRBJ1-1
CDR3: CAYAPGRPEAFF
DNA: TGTGCCTACGCCCCGGGGCGGCCTGAAGCTTTCTTT

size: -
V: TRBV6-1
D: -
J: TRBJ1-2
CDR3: CASGVIPAYGHTF
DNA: TGTGCCAGCGGGGTCATCCCAGCCTATGGTCACACCTTC

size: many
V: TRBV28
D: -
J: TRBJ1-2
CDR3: CASDSSRAGRGYTF
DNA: TGTGCCAGCGACTCTTCGAGGGCAGGGCGAGGCTACACCTTC

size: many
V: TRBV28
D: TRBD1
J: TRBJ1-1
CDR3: CASSRGTANTEAFF
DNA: TGTGCCAGCAGCCGTGGGACAGCGAACACTGAAGCTTTCTTT

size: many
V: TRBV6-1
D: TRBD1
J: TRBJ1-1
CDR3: CAAKGQGAVDTEAFF
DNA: TGTGCCGCCAAGGGACAGGGGGCTGTGGACACTGAAGCTTTCTTT